This TCR beta chain originates from a study of T cells in Graves' hyperthyroidism and ophthalmopathy. Germline values: CDR1 MNHNS, CDR2 SASEGT. Unmatched junction bases numbered 7, after V lost 7 bases and J lost 7 bases. The CDR3 runs to 14 residues. TCR beta CDR3 regions were amplified from RNA. With the HTBI primer set, the TCR CDR3 went through a first round of RT-PCR. TCRdb re-called the multiplex PCR reads with MiXCR, one entry per CDR3 protein. The repertoire has about 210,000 distinct CDR3 sequences, approximately 17% of them found once; the top ten carry approximately 46%. This clonotype was seen ten or more times. Exclusion criteria comprised uncontrolled infection, other autoimmune disease, pregnancy or lactation. For the diagnoses, clinical symptoms, serum thyroxine and TRAb, thyroid ultrasound and orbital computed tomography were used. PBMCs stemmed from about 9.7 ml fresh peripheral blood.

The rearrangement uses TRBV6-1 and TRBJ2-1; 10 bases fit TRBD2. What was sequenced was blood. The TCR comes from a man between 50 and 59 years old with Graves' hyperthyroidism. CDR3 nucleotides: TGTGCCAGCACAGCGGCTAGCGGGAGTAATGAGCAGTTCTTC. Protein product: CASTAASGSNEQFF.